These T cell receptor beta chains were read from a single sample in a study of T cells in Graves' hyperthyroidism and ophthalmopathy. TCRdb re-derived calls from the multiplex PCR reads in MiXCR, one entry per CDR3 protein. The table has about 640,000 distinct CDR3 sequences, about 14% seen once. The specimen sequenced was blood. All receptors come from a woman aged 50 to 60 with Graves' ophthalmopathy. Both conserved end residues are part of each CDR3. Each record gives: CDR3 protein, J gene, V gene.

CDR3 protein: CASRGPRNSGNTIYF; J gene: TRBJ1-3; V gene: TRBV2
CDR3 protein: CASSWTGDGGYTF; J gene: TRBJ1-2; V gene: TRBV28
CDR3 protein: CSARGEGQGGTSYNSPLHF; J gene: TRBJ1-6; V gene: TRBV20-1
CDR3 protein: CASSSRWTGNTGELFF; J gene: TRBJ2-2; V gene: TRBV11-3
CDR3 protein: CASSLDGVGNEQFF; J gene: TRBJ2-1; V gene: TRBV11-2
CDR3 protein: CASSTTGTRNTGELFF; J gene: TRBJ2-2; V gene: TRBV6-9
CDR3 protein: CASSHLAVYNEQFF; J gene: TRBJ2-1; V gene: TRBV7-9
CDR3 protein: CASSEAQGTDTQYF; J gene: TRBJ2-3; V gene: TRBV2
CDR3 protein: CASSTPRVLTEAFF; J gene: TRBJ1-1; V gene: TRBV19
CDR3 protein: CASRRTSGNNEQFF; J gene: TRBJ2-1; V gene: TRBV5-1
CDR3 protein: CASSVRRGGATTDTQYF; J gene: TRBJ2-3; V gene: TRBV9
CDR3 protein: CASSIGGQGVGYTF; J gene: TRBJ1-2; V gene: TRBV19
CDR3 protein: CASSLEVNYEQYF; J gene: TRBJ2-7; V gene: TRBV5-1
CDR3 protein: CASSPPARAHTGELFF; J gene: TRBJ2-2; V gene: TRBV18
CDR3 protein: CASSEGSVVGELFF; J gene: TRBJ2-2; V gene: TRBV5-1
CDR3 protein: CSVDKTWEANYGYTF; J gene: TRBJ1-2; V gene: TRBV29-1
CDR3 protein: CASKQGVSTYGYTF; J gene: TRBJ1-2; V gene: TRBV12-3/TRBV12-4
CDR3 protein: CAINRQASEGGYTF; J gene: TRBJ1-2; V gene: TRBV10-3
CDR3 protein: CASSLTTKGRQFF; J gene: TRBJ2-1; V gene: TRBV11-2
CDR3 protein: CASSEIGRPSSYEQYF; J gene: TRBJ2-7; V gene: TRBV6-1